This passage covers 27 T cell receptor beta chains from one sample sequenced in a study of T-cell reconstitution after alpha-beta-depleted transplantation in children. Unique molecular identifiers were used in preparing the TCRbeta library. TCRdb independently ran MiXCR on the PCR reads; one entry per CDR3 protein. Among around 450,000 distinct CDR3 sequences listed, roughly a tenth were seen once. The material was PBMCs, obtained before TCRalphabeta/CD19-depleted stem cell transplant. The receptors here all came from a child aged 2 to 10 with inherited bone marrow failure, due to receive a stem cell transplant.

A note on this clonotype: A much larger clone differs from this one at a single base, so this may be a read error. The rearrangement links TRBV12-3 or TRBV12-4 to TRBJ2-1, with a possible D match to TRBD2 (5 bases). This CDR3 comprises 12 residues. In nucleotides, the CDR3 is TGTGCCAGCAGTTTAGGGGAGAATGCGCAGTTCTTC. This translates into CASSLGENAQFF.

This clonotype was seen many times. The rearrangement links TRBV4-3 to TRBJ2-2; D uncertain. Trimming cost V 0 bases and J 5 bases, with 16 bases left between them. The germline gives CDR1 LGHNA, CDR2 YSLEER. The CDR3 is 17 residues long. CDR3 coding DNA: TGCGCCAGCAGCCAAGATCTTCGCCCAGGCAGGACCGGGGAGCTGTTTTTT. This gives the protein CASSQDLRPGRTGELFF.

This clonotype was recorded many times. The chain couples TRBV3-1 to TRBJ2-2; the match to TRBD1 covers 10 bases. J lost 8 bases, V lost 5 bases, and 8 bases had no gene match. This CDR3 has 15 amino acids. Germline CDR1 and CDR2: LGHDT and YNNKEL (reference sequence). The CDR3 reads CASSARDRGLGELFF. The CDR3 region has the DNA TGTGCCAGCAGCGCCCGGGACAGGGGTTTGGGGGAGCTGTTTTTT.

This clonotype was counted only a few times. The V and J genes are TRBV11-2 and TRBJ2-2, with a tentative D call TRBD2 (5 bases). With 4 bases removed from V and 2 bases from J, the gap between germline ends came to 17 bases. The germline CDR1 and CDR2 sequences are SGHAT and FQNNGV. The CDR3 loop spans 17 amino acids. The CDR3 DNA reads TGTGCCAGCAGCTCCCGTGGGAGTGGATTCAACACCGGGGAGCTGTTTTTT. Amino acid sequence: CASSSRGSGFNTGELFF. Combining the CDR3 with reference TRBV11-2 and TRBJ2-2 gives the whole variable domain EAGVAQSPRYKIIEKRQSVAFWCNPISGHATLYWYQQILGQGPKLLIQFQNNGVVDDSQLPKDRFSAERLKGVDSTLKIQPAKLEDSAVYLCASSSRGSGFNTGELFFGEGSRLTVL.

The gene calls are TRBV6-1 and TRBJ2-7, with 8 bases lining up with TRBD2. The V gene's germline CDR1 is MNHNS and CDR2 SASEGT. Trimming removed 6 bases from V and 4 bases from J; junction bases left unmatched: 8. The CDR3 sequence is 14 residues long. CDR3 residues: CASRGLAGQYEQYF. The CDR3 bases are TGTGCCAGCAGGGGTCTAGCGGGTCAGTACGAGCAGTACTTC.

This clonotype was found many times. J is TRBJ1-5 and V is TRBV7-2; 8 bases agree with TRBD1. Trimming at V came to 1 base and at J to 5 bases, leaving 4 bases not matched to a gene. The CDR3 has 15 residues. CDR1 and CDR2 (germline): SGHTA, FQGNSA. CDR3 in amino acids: CASSLGGRGHQPQHF. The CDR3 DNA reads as TGTGCCAGCAGCTTAGGTGGCAGGGGGCATCAGCCCCAGCATTTT.

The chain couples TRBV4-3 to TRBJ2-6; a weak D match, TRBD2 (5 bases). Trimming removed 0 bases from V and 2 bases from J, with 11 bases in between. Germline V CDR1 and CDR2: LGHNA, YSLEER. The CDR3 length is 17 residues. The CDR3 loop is CASSQDPWGAGANVLTF. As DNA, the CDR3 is TGCGCCAGCAGCCAAGATCCCTGGGGAGCTGGGGCCAACGTCCTGACTTTC.

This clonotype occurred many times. This chain's CDR3 is CASSPLIDRIYGYTF. CDR3 in DNA: TGTGCCAGCAGCCCCCTTATCGACAGGATCTATGGCTACACCTTC. This rearrangement joins TRBV28 to TRBJ1-2; D possibly corresponds to TRBD1 (6 bases). Germline-derived CDR1 and CDR2 are MDHEN and SYDVKM. This CDR3 contains 15 residues. The germline V and J ends were trimmed by 6 bases and 4 bases, with 18 bases remaining between them.

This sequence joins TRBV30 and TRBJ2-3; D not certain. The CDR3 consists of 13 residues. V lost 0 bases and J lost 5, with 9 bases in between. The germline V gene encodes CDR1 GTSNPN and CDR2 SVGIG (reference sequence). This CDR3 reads CAWSVSRRDTQYF. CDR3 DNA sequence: TGTGCCTGGAGTGTTAGTAGAAGAGATACGCAGTATTTT.

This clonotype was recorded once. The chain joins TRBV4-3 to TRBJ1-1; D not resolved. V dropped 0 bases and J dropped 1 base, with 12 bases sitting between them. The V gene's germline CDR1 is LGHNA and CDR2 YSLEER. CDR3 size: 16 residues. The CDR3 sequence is CASSQDPQASNTEAFF. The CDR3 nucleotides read TGCGCCAGCAGCCAAGATCCCCAGGCCTCGAACACTGAAGCTTTCTTT.

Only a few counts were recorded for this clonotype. The CDR3 DNA sequence: TGTGCCACCCAGCGACAGGGCGGATGGGATCAGCCCCAGCATTTT. Amino acid sequence: CATQRQGGWDQPQHF. This chain connects TRBV19 to TRBJ1-5, with TRBD1 matching 7 bases. Trimming removed 10 bases from V and 5 bases from J; junction bases left unmatched: 14. Germline V gene lookup returns CDR1 LNHDA and CDR2 SQIVND (reference sequence). The CDR3 sequence is 15 residues long.

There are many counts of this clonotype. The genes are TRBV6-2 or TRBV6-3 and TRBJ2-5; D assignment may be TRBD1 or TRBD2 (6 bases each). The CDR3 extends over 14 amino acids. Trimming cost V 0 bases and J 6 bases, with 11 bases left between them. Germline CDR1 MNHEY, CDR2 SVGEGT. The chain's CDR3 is CASSYSGGRKTQYF. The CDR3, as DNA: TGTGCCAGCAGTTACTCTGGGGGGCGGAAGACCCAGTACTTC.

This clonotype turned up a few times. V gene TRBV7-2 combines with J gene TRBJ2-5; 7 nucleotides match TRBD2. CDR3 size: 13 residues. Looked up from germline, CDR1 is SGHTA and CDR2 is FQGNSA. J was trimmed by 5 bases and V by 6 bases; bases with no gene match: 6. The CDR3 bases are TGTGCCAGCAGGTCAGCGGGGCGGGAGACCCAGTACTTC. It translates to CASRSAGRETQYF. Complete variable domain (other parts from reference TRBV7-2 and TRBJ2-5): GAGVSQSPSNKVTEKGKDVELRCDPISGHTALYWYRQSLGQGLEFLIYFQGNSAPDKSGLPSDRFSAERTGGSVSTLTIQRTQQEDSAVYLCASRSAGRETQYFGPGTRLLVL.

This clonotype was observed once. CDR3 sequence: CSASDRGEKLFF. As DNA, the CDR3 is TGCAGTGCCAGCGACCGTGGGGAAAAACTGTTTTTT. The J gene is TRBJ1-4, the V gene TRBV20-1; D not resolved. This CDR3 has 12 amino acids. Trimming removed 6 bases at V and 8 bases at J, with 13 bases between. The germline V gene encodes CDR1 DFQATT and CDR2 SNEGSKA (reference sequence).

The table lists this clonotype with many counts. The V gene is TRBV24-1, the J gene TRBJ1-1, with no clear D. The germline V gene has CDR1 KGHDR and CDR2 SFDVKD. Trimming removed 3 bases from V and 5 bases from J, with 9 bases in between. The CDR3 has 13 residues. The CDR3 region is CATSDHWGTEAFF. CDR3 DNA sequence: TGTGCCACCAGTGATCACTGGGGTACTGAAGCTTTCTTT.

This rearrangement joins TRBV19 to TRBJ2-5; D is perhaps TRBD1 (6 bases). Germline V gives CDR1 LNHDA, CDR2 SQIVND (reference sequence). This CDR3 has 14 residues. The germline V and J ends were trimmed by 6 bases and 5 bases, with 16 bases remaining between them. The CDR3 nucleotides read TGTGCCAGTAGGCCTTCCACAGGGAAGGAGACCCAGTACTTC. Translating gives CASRPSTGKETQYF.

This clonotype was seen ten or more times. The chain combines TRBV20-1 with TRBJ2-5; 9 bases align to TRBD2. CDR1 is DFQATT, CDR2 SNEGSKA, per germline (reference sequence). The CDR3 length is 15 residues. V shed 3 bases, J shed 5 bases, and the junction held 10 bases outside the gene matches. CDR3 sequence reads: CSARIGGRALETQYF. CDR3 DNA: TGCAGTGCTAGGATCGGCGGGAGGGCCCTGGAGACCCAGTACTTC.

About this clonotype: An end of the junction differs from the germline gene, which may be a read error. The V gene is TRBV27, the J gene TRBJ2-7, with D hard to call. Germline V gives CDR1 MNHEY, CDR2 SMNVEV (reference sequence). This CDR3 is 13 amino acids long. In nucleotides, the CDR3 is TGTGCCAGCAGTTTAGGCAGTAACTACGAGCTGTACTTC. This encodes CASSLGSNYELYF.

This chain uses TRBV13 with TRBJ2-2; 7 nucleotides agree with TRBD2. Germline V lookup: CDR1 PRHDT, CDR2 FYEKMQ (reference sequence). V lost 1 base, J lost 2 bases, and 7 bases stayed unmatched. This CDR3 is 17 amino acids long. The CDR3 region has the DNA TGTGCCAGCAGCTTAGAAGGGCTAGCGGAAAACACCGGGGAGCTGTTTTTT. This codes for CASSLEGLAENTGELFF.

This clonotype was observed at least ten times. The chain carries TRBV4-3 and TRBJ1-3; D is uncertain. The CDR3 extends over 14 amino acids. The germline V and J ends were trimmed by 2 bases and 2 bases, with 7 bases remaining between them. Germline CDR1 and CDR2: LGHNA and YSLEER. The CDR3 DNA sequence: TGCGCCAGCAGCCAACGAACAACTGGAAACACCATATATTTT. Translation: CASSQRTTGNTIYF.

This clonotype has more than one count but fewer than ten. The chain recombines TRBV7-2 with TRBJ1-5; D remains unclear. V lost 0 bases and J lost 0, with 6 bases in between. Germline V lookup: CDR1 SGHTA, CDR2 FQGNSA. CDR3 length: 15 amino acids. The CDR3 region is CASSLASNSNQPQHF. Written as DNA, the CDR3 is TGTGCCAGCAGCTTAGCGTCCAATAGCAATCAGCCCCAGCATTTT. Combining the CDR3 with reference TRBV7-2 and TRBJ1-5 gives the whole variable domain GAGVSQSPSNKVTEKGKDVELRCDPISGHTALYWYRQSLGQGLEFLIYFQGNSAPDKSGLPSDRFSAERTGGSVSTLTIQRTQQEDSAVYLCASSLASNSNQPQHFGDGTRLSIL.

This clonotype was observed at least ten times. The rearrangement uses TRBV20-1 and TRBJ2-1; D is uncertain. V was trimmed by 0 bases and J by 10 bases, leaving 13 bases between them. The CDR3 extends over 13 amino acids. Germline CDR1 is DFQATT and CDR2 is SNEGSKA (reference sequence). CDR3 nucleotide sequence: TGCAGTGCTAGAGATCCCCAGCTTCGGGAGCAGTTCTTC. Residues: CSARDPQLREQFF.

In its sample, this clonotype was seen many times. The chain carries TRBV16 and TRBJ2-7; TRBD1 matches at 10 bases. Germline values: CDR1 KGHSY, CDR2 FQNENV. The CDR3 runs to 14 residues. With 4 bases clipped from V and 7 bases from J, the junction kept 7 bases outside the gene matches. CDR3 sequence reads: CASSPGTGAGEQYF. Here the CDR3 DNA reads TGTGCCAGCAGCCCCGGGACAGGGGCTGGGGAGCAGTACTTC. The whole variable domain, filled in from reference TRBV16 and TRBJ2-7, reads GEEVAQTPKHLVRGEGQKAKLYCAPIKGHSYVFWYQQVLKNEFKFLISFQNENVFDETGMPKERFSAKCLPNSPCSLEIQATKLEDSAVYFCASSPGTGAGEQYFGPGTRLTVT.

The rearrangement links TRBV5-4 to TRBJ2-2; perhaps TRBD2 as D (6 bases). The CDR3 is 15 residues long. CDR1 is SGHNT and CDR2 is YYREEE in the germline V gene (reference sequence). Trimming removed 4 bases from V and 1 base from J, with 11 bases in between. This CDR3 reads CASSRLDLNTGELFF. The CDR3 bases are TGTGCCAGCAGCCGACTAGACCTGAACACCGGGGAGCTGTTTTTT.

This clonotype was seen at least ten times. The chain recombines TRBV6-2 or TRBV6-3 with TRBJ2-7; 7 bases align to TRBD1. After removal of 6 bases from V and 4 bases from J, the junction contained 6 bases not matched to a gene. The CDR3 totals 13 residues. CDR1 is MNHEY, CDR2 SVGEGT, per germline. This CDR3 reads CASSWDSLYEQYF. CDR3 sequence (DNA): TGTGCCAGCAGCTGGGACAGCCTTTACGAGCAGTACTTC.

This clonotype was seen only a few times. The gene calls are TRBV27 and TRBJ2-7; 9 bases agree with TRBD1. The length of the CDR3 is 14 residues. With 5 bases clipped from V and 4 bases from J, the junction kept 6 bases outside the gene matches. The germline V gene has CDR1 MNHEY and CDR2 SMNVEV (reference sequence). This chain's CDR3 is CASSRWTGDYEQYF. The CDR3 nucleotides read TGTGCCAGCAGTCGCTGGACAGGGGATTACGAGCAGTACTTC.

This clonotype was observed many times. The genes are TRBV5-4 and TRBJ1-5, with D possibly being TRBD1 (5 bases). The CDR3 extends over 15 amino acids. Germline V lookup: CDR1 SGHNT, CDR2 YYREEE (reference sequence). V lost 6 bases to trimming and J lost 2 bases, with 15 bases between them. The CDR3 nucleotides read TGTGCCAGCAAACAGGATCCCGGCGGCAATCAGCCCCAGCATTTT. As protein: CASKQDPGGNQPQHF.